A selection of T cell receptor beta chains follows, all from one sample in a study of blood T cell repertoires in COVID-19. The method was immunoSEQ multiplex PCR; TCRdb's version includes in-frame clones alone and lacks a portion of them. Among approximately 36,000 clones listed, approximately 80% were seen once. Sequenced input: peripheral blood. These receptors all stem from a man between 50 and 59 years old with active COVID-19. Each CDR3 is given with its conserved first and last residue. Clone size, where shown, is once, few, many, or a class for clones that have expanded.

-,TRBV9,TRBJ2-5,17,CASSTRDRDRMEETQYF
-,TRBV29-1,TRBJ2-3,13,CSVGGSNTDTQYF
-,TRBV10-2,TRBJ2-3,13,CASRLPPGDTQYF
-,TRBV10-3,TRBJ2-7,12,CASRASEGEQYF
-,TRBV5-1,TRBJ1-3,16,CASSLYGVPSGNTIYF
once,TRBV24-1,TRBJ1-2,14,CATSDGSYAYGYTF
-,TRBV5-1,TRBJ2-2,13,CASGRTNTGELFF
few,TRBV6-2/TRBV6-3,TRBJ2-2,14,CASGSGFNTGELFF
-,TRBV28,TRBJ1-1,14,CASRLDRVNTEAFF
-,TRBV5-4,TRBJ2-5,16,CASSFRRQGGGETQYF
-,TRBV28,TRBJ2-2,15,CASKEGPRDTGELFF
-,TRBV6-5,TRBJ2-7,15,CASRLYPGGSYEQYF
few,TRBV7-9,TRBJ2-7,11,CASSQGQEQYF
-,TRBV11-3,TRBJ2-3,16,CASSLGTSGGSDTQYF
-,TRBV10-3,TRBJ2-1,13,CAISGSGYNEQFF
-,TRBV4-3,TRBJ1-2,16,CASSQEWTGLLVGYTF
once,TRBV15,TRBJ2-7,15,CATSSGRDSSYEQYF
few,TRBV2,TRBJ2-5,15,CASTPIRTGGQTQYF
-,TRBV6-5,TRBJ2-1,13,CASVGPSYNEQFF
-,TRBV6-2/TRBV6-3,TRBJ2-1,15,CASNPDRGHINEQFF
-,TRBV5-5,TRBJ2-7,13,CASSSGQNYEQYF
-,TRBV4-3,TRBJ1-2,16,CASSHNSGTGNYGYTF
-,TRBV27,TRBJ1-2,13,CASRPLGQHGYTF
-,TRBV24-1,TRBJ2-1,17,CATSGKAGTSGANEQFF
-,TRBV6-5,TRBJ2-1,15,CASLQTGDLYNEQFF
-,TRBV27,TRBJ2-5,14,CASSQRDGAETQYF
-,TRBV6-5,TRBJ2-6,13,CASSPGGGYVLTF
once,TRBV15,TRBJ1-5,13,CATSSGGDQPQHF
-,TRBV7-2,TRBJ2-3,18,CASSLTPTSGGALDTQYF
-,TRBV7-2,TRBJ1-1,15,CASSLAPGRVTEAFF
-,TRBV19,TRBJ1-2,12,CASSISDSGYTF
-,TRBV5-5,TRBJ2-5,13,CASTVDRVETQYF
-,TRBV28,TRBJ1-6,14,CASRTTRDSSPLHF
-,TRBV6-5,TRBJ1-5,15,CASSYSQGGNQPQHF
-,TRBV4-1,TRBJ1-5,17,CASSQVNRGLSNQPQHF
-,TRBV19,TRBJ1-2,13,CASSTGTDYGYTF
-,TRBV29-1,TRBJ2-3,13,CSVRGLAPDTQYF
few,TRBV3-1/TRBV3-2,TRBJ2-7,14,CASSSGTRAYEQYF
-,TRBV10-3,TRBJ1-1,14,CAIRGGGVNTEAFF
-,TRBV19,TRBJ2-4,15,CASSNPGQGKNIQYF
-,TRBV19,TRBJ1-6,17,CASSIDLPAGTHSPLHF
-,TRBV19,TRBJ2-7,16,CASSPGLAGARLEQYF
-,TRBV12-3/TRBV12-4,TRBJ1-6,13,CASSFQSHSPLHF
-,TRBV28,TRBJ1-5,15,CASSAATGGGQPQHF
-,TRBV7-9,TRBJ2-3,15,CASSTSGRRADTQYF
-,TRBV6-2/TRBV6-3,TRBJ1-2,13,CASSITGDYGYTF
once,TRBV19,TRBJ2-7,13,CASSVASTYEQYF
-,TRBV10-3,TRBJ2-2,15,CAINDRGANTGELFF
once,TRBV6-5,TRBJ1-2,15,CASSYNRGSTYGYTF
few,TRBV4-1,TRBJ2-2,15,CASSQTSADTGELFF
-,TRBV9,TRBJ1-1,15,CASSVGGGAGTEAFF
-,TRBV27,TRBJ1-5,16,CASSFTGKGSNQPQHF
-,TRBV5-5,TRBJ1-1,15,CASRYRDFQNTEAFF
-,TRBV11-2,TRBJ2-7,15,CASSSGRDRVQEQYF
-,TRBV12-3/TRBV12-4,TRBJ2-1,11,CASTVHNEQFF